These 3 T cell receptor beta chains share one sample of origin, sequenced in a study of CD8 T cells in ankylosing spondylitis. MiXCR, run by TCRdb on the 5' RACE reads, gives a single entry per CDR3 protein. The sample consists of 270,000 or so distinct CDR3 sequences, 15% to 20% of them appearing once. Input material: blood, either unsorted or a sorted T cell fraction (not recorded which). The source is a male donor with ankylosing spondylitis or in good health (not recorded which).

This clonotype came up a few times. The rearrangement links TRBV29-1 to TRBJ2-2; 11 bases map to TRBD2. The CDR3 has 16 residues. Trimming took 4 bases from V and 0 from J; bases not matched to a gene: 4. Germline-derived CDR1 and CDR2 are SQVTM and ANQGSEA. The CDR3 bases are TGCAGCGTTGTGTTAGCGGGAGGGCCGAACACCGGGGAGCTGTTTTTT. It encodes CSVVLAGGPNTGELFF.

The rearrangement joins TRBV3-1 to TRBJ2-7; a possible D gene is TRBD1 (6 bases). Trimming cost V 5 bases and J 1 base, with 12 bases left between them. This CDR3 spans 14 amino acids. Germline-derived CDR1 and CDR2 are LGHDT and YNNKEL (reference sequence). CDR3 residues: CASSYRVWSYEQYF. The CDR3 nucleotides are TGTGCCAGCAGCTACAGGGTTTGGTCCTACGAGCAGTACTTC.

This clonotype was seen only a few times. V and J are TRBV6-5 and TRBJ2-3; TRBD2 aligns across 8 bases. Germline CDR1 is MNHEY and CDR2 is SVGAGI. The V segment lost 4 bases and the J segment 3 bases; nucleotides outside the gene matches: 3. The CDR3 runs to 14 residues. CDR3 nucleotides: TGTGCCAGCAGTTCCGGGAGGGAAACAGATACGCAGTATTTT. It translates to CASSSGRETDTQYF.